Here is one T cell receptor beta chain with its context. Antigen unknown. The germline V and J ends were trimmed by 5 bases and 2 bases, with 21 bases remaining between them. The length of the CDR3 is 17 residues. Per the germline V gene, CDR1 is SGHTA and CDR2 is FQGNSA. The data stem from a study of CD8 T cells in ankylosing spondylitis. Whole-study results and caveats: Ankylosing spondylitis blood appeared to carry a characteristic TCR beta motif of roughly 8 highly homologous variants. Significant enrichment of disease-linked clones was reportedly seen in matched ankylosing spondylitis synovial fluid.

Generation of TCR beta libraries employed quantitative 5'-RACE incorporating molecular barcodes. TCRdb reanalysed the 5' RACE reads using MiXCR and keeps one entry per CDR3 protein. The sample carries 350,000 or so distinct CDR3 sequences, roughly 8% recorded once. The genes are TRBV7-2 and TRBJ1-2; TRBD1 is a possible D gene (6 bases). Sequenced input: blood, either unsorted or a sorted T cell fraction (not recorded which). The source is a male donor with ankylosing spondylitis. Here the CDR3 reads CASSILWSGVSNYGYTF. CDR3 DNA sequence: TGTGCCAGCAGCATCTTATGGTCAGGGGTATCGAACTATGGCTACACCTTC.